The 23 T cell receptor beta chains presented below share a single source sample, sequenced in a study of CD8 T cells in ankylosing spondylitis. TCRdb passed the 5' RACE reads through MiXCR, listing each CDR3 protein once. In the table there are about 330,000 distinct CDR3 sequences, approximately 8.2% of which are singletons. The antigens for these receptors are not known. Study-wide results and caveats: About 8 highly homologous variants formed a TCR beta motif that appeared characteristic of ankylosing spondylitis blood.

Sequenced input: blood, either unsorted or a sorted T cell fraction (not recorded which). These receptors were collected from a male donor with ankylosing spondylitis.

J is TRBJ1-2 and V is TRBV6-1; no firm D call. The CDR3 totals 14 residues. Germline V gene sequence: CDR1 MNHNS, CDR2 SASEGT. Trimming removed 4 bases at V and 3 bases at J, with 12 bases between. The CDR3 bases are TGTGCCAGCAGTGCAGCGGAAAAATACTATGGCTACACCTTC. Translating it yields CASSAAEKYYGYTF.

The sample holds many counts of this clonotype. CDR3 in DNA: TGCGCCAGCAGCTCGCGCTATAATTCACCCCTCCACTTT. Translating gives CASSSRYNSPLHF. V gene TRBV5-1 combines with J gene TRBJ1-6; D is unresolved. The germline V and J ends were trimmed by 3 bases and 3 bases, with 4 bases remaining between them. Germline CDR1 is SGHRS and CDR2 is YFSETQ. The CDR3 extends over 13 amino acids.

The rearrangement links TRBV5-1 to TRBJ2-7, with 11 bases that match TRBD2. CDR1 and CDR2 (germline): SGHRS, YFSETQ. V lost 7 bases, J lost 5 bases, and 8 bases stayed unmatched. The CDR3 contains 14 residues. CDR3 amino acids: CASSLAGEAHEQYF. CDR3 DNA: TGCGCCAGCTCACTAGCGGGAGAGGCCCACGAGCAGTACTTC.

A word on this clonotype: Being one base from a much bigger clone, this may be a read error. Since the CDR3 does not end with the conserved phenylalanine or tryptophan, this likely comes from a read error. This CDR3 is CASRFGTVQETQYS. The CDR3 nucleotides are TGTGCCAGCAGATTCGGGACAGTCCAAGAGACCCAGTACTCC. V gene TRBV7-9 combines with J gene TRBJ2-5; 7 nucleotides agree with TRBD1. Trimming at V came to 6 bases and at J to 1 base, leaving 5 bases not matched to a gene. In germline, CDR1 is SEHNR, CDR2 FQNEAQ (reference sequence). This CDR3 is built from 14 residues.

The V call is TRBV20-1, the J call TRBJ2-1; D is ambiguous. The CDR3 has 15 amino acids. Germline CDR1 and CDR2: DFQATT and SNEGSKA (reference sequence). Trimming pared 2 bases from V and 6 bases from J, leaving 17 bases between. The chain's CDR3 is CSARNPASVSNEQFF. DNA of the CDR3: TGCAGTGCTAGAAACCCCGCCTCGGTGAGCAATGAGCAGTTCTTC.

The chain has TRBV5-1 and TRBJ2-7, with D possibly being TRBD1 or TRBD2 (5 bases each). V lost 3 bases and J 7 bases, leaving 17 bases between the germline ends. The length of the CDR3 is 14 residues. Germline V lookup: CDR1 SGHRS, CDR2 YFSETQ. The CDR3 reads CASSSGQVTSEQYF. The CDR3 region has the DNA TGCGCCAGCAGCTCGGGGCAGGTGACGAGTGAGCAGTACTTC.

The gene calls are TRBV5-1 and TRBJ1-1; 7 nucleotides agree with TRBD1. Germline CDR1 reads SGHRS; CDR2 reads YFSETQ. The J segment lost 11 bases and the V segment lost 4 bases, leaving 17 bases of the junction unmatched. The CDR3 contains 15 residues. In nucleotides, the CDR3 is TGCGCCAGCAGCCTGACAGGGAACCTAAACATCGGGGCTTTCTTT. It yields the protein CASSLTGNLNIGAFF.

The J gene is TRBJ2-5, the V gene TRBV11-1; 11 nucleotides agree with TRBD2. J lost 5 bases, V lost 5 bases, and 7 bases had no gene match. Per germline, CDR1 SGHAT and CDR2 FQDESV (reference sequence). CDR3 size: 15 residues. The CDR3 region is CASSATSGSMETQYF. As DNA, the CDR3 is TGTGCCAGCAGCGCTACTAGCGGGAGTATGGAGACCCAGTACTTC.

This clonotype was observed a handful of times. V gene TRBV12-3 or TRBV12-4 combines with J gene TRBJ2-7; 8 bases are a match to TRBD1. The CDR3 is made up of 14 amino acids. V lost 4 bases, J lost 3 bases, and 5 bases stayed unmatched. CDR3 sequence: CASSYDRGGYEQYF. Written as DNA, the CDR3 is TGTGCCAGCAGTTACGACAGGGGTGGCTACGAGCAGTACTTC.

The chain joins TRBV20-1 to TRBJ2-7; TRBD2 matches 7 bases. Trimming at V came to 3 bases and at J to 3 bases, leaving 11 bases not matched to a gene. The CDR3 consists of 15 residues. Germline V gives CDR1 DFQATT, CDR2 SNEGSKA (reference sequence). CDR3 sequence reads: CSASSVGTTYYEQYF. DNA of the CDR3: TGCAGTGCTAGCAGTGTGGGGACTACCTACTACGAGCAGTACTTC.

There are many counts of this clonotype. The CDR3: CATTPGTSGSTDTQYF. The CDR3 region has the DNA TGTGCCACCACACCCGGGACTAGCGGCAGCACAGATACGCAGTATTTT. This chain uses TRBV10-3 with TRBJ2-3; TRBD2 agrees at 11 bases. CDR1 and CDR2 from the germline V gene are ENHRY and SYGVKD. The CDR3 spans 16 residues. Trimming cost V 10 bases and J 0 bases; bases outside gene matches: 9.

V is TRBV6-5 and J is TRBJ1-2; D not resolved. The V gene lost 9 bases and the J gene lost 4 bases, with 12 bases spanning the gap. The germline V gene encodes CDR1 MNHEY and CDR2 SVGAGI. The CDR3 has 12 amino acids. The CDR3 sequence: CARGGSSYGYTF. In DNA form, the CDR3 reads TGTGCCAGAGGCGGCAGCAGCTATGGCTACACCTTC.

In its sample, this clonotype was seen a few times. The rearrangement uses TRBV7-3 and TRBJ2-5, with 7 nucleotides matching TRBD2. V was pared by 2 bases and J by 1 base, with 10 bases of the junction left unmatched. The CDR3 consists of 17 residues. Germline CDR1 and CDR2: SGHTA and FQGTGA. The CDR3 nucleotides are TGTGCCAGCAGCTTACACGGGGGGTCGAGGGGCCAAGAGACCCAGTACTTC. Translated: CASSLHGGSRGQETQYF.

This clonotype has just a few counts. V usage is TRBV2 and J usage is TRBJ2-3, with D tentatively TRBD2 (6 bases). Germline V gives CDR1 SNHLY, CDR2 FYNNEI. The V end lost 4 bases, the J end lost 8 bases, and 13 bases lay between the germline ends. This CDR3 is 13 amino acids long. CDR3: CASSALWRGTQYF. The CDR3, as DNA: TGTGCCAGCAGTGCCCTATGGCGGGGTACGCAGTATTTT.

The J gene is TRBJ2-1, the V gene TRBV5-1; the D gene could be TRBD1 or TRBD2 (5 bases each). The germline CDR1 and CDR2 sequences are SGHRS and YFSETQ. The CDR3 consists of 15 residues. V gave up 4 bases and J gave up 16 bases, with 27 bases separating them. The CDR3 is CASSLQSPGPQILFF. DNA for the CDR3: TGCGCCAGCAGCCTGCAATCTCCGGGGCCACAGATTTTATTCTTC.

This clonotype has a handful of counts. The CDR3 bases are TGCAGTGCTACCCCAGTCACAGATACGCAGTATTTT. Protein sequence: CSATPVTDTQYF. This chain connects TRBV20-1 to TRBJ2-3; no reliable D call. CDR3 length: 12 residues. Trimming left V 4 bases short and J 2 bases short, with 7 bases between. Germline CDR1 is DFQATT and CDR2 is SNEGSKA (reference sequence).

This clonotype was seen at least ten times. This chain links TRBV2 with TRBJ1-5; 7 bases align to TRBD1. V shed 5 bases, J shed 4 bases, and the junction held 5 bases outside the gene matches. Germline CDR1 SNHLY, CDR2 FYNNEI. The CDR3 length is 14 residues. CDR3 nucleotide sequence: TGTGCCAGCAGTTTTAGGGGGCGTAATCAGCCCCAGCATTTT. This translates into CASSFRGRNQPQHF.

The chain employs TRBV7-9 and TRBJ2-1, with D hard to call. Germline-derived CDR1 and CDR2 are SEHNR and FQNEAQ (reference sequence). CDR3 size: 16 residues. V was trimmed by 5 bases and J by 0 bases, leaving 14 bases between them. CDR3 DNA sequence: TGTGCCAGCAGCCCCTTGTACCCGAGCTCCTACAATGAGCAGTTCTTC. It codes for CASSPLYPSSYNEQFF.

J is TRBJ2-5 and V is TRBV29-1; D is unclear. V dropped 4 bases and J dropped 4 bases, with 13 bases sitting between them. The CDR3 extends over 13 amino acids. The germline V gene has CDR1 SQVTM and CDR2 ANQGSEA. The CDR3 DNA follows: TGCAGCGTTGTGAGTCGGCCCGGAGAGACCCAGTACTTC. Residues: CSVVSRPGETQYF.

The rearrangement uses TRBV18 and TRBJ1-1; a weak D match, TRBD1 (5 bases). CDR1 and CDR2 (germline): KGHSH, LQKENI. The length of the CDR3 is 15 residues. V was shortened by 0 bases and J by 4 bases, with 12 bases between the two germline ends. CDR3 sequence: CASSPPSGGSTEAFF. The CDR3 coding sequence is TGTGCCAGCTCACCACCATCGGGGGGAAGCACTGAAGCTTTCTTT.

This clonotype showed up just a few times. The CDR3 loop reads CASSLVYSSYEQYF. The CDR3 nucleotides read TGTGCCAGCAGCTTAGTATACAGCTCCTACGAGCAGTACTTC. This chain links TRBV7-9 with TRBJ2-7; no reliable D call. Trimming removed 1 base at V and 0 bases at J, with 7 bases between. The CDR3 consists of 14 residues. Germline V CDR1 and CDR2: SEHNR, FQNEAQ (reference sequence).

This clonotype was seen a few times. The chain carries TRBV9 and TRBJ2-1; D remains unclear. Germline loops: CDR1 SGDLS, CDR2 YYNGEE. The CDR3 contains 14 residues. V lost 3 bases, J lost 4 bases, and 11 bases lay in between. The CDR3 nucleotides read TGTGCCAGCAGCGCCCTGGCCGTTTACAATGAGCAGTTCTTC. Encoded protein: CASSALAVYNEQFF.

On this clonotype itself: Germline is not matched at one junction end, which may reflect a read error. The chain recombines TRBV5-1 with TRBJ2-3; 10 bases fit TRBD2. The germline gives CDR1 SGHRS, CDR2 YFSETQ. CDR3 length: 12 residues. This CDR3 is CASSLALAGWHF. The CDR3 DNA reads as TGCGCCAGCAGCTTGGCACTAGCGGGATGGCATTTT.